The 24 T cell receptor beta chains below come from one sample, sequenced in a study of blood T cell repertoires in COVID-19. Generated by immunoSEQ multiplex PCR, the TCRdb table keeps only in-frame clones and is missing some. The sample contains some 150,000 clones, about four fifths of which appear only once. Specimen: PBMCs or T cells enriched from blood (not recorded which). These receptor sequences come from a man aged 45-65 years who had recovered from COVID-19.

This chain links TRBV9 with TRBJ2-7, with a weak D call TRBD1 (6 bases). V was cut by 0 bases and J by 3 bases, with 13 bases left in between. The germline V gene has CDR1 SGDLS and CDR2 YYNGEE. The CDR3 has 15 residues. CDR3 region: CASSVAGTPDYEQYF. The CDR3 DNA reads as TGTGCCAGCAGCGTAGCCGGGACACCAGACTACGAGCAGTACTTC.

CDR3 DNA sequence: TGTGCCACCAGTGACCGTGACAGGGGGCTTGATGAGCAGTTCTTC. It is translated as CATSDRDRGLDEQFF. This chain joins TRBV24-1 and TRBJ2-1; 10 bases map to TRBD1. This CDR3 region has 15 residues. Looked up from germline, CDR1 is KGHDR and CDR2 is SFDVKD. With 4 bases clipped from V and 8 bases from J, the junction kept 7 bases outside the gene matches.

This chain uses TRBV5-1 with TRBJ1-1; tentatively, D is TRBD1 (6 bases). Germline CDR1 is SGHRS and CDR2 is YFSETQ. CDR3 length: 12 amino acids. The germline V and J ends were trimmed by 4 bases and 8 bases, with 12 bases remaining between them. The CDR3: CASSTQGREAFF. In DNA form, the CDR3 reads TGCGCCAGCAGCACACAGGGCAGGGAAGCTTTCTTT. The full variable domain, in which reference TRBV5-1 and TRBJ1-1 provide the parts outside the CDR3, is KAGVTQTPRYLIKTRGQQVTLSCSPISGHRSVSWYQQTPGQGLQFLFEYFSETQRNKGNFPGRFSGRQFSNSRSEMNVSTLELGDSALYLCASSTQGREAFFGQGTRLTVV.

This clone was detected only a few times. The junction shows a germline mismatch at one end, possibly a read error. This chain uses TRBV7-7 with TRBJ2-7; weak D call: TRBD2 (5 bases). CDR1 is SSHAT and CDR2 is FNYEAQ in the germline V gene (reference sequence). The CDR3 loop spans 13 amino acids. In DNA form, the CDR3 reads TGTGCTAGCAGCTTAGACGGAGGAGGAGAGCAGTACTTC. Protein sequence: CASSLDGGGEQYF.

DNA of the CDR3: TGTGCCACCGGACAGGGGGACCCTGAAGCTTTCTTT. Translation gives CATGQGDPEAFF. The chain recombines TRBV10-3 with TRBJ1-1; 10 nucleotides match TRBD1. Germline CDR1 and CDR2: ENHRY and SYGVKD. Trimming took 10 bases from V and 6 from J; bases not matched to a gene: 5. The CDR3 sequence is 12 residues long.

The V and J genes are TRBV11-2 and TRBJ2-1; the D is unclear. The CDR3 runs to 14 residues. CDR1 and CDR2 from the germline V gene are SGHAT and FQNNGV. The V gene lost 1 base and the J gene lost 8 bases, with 12 bases spanning the gap. This CDR3 is CASSLGNSNHEQFF. In nucleotides, the CDR3 is TGTGCCAGCAGCTTAGGTAATAGTAACCATGAGCAGTTCTTC.

In the case of this clone: A read error may produce the germline difference seen at one junction end. The V call is TRBV11-3, the J call TRBJ2-1; 15 nucleotides match TRBD2. Germline lookup yields CDR1 SGHNT and CDR2 YENEEA. This CDR3 is 18 amino acids long. The CDR3 sequence: CASSLDQGGTSGGNEQFF. DNA for the CDR3: TGTGCCAGCAGCCTAGACCAGGGCGGGACTAGCGGGGGGAATGAGCAGTTCTTC.

This clone was counted once. J is TRBJ2-1 and V is TRBV3-1 (or the pseudogene TRBV3-2); 10 bases fit TRBD2. With V trimmed by 4 bases and J by 6 bases, 6 bases remained unmatched. Germline lookup yields CDR1 LGHDT and CDR2 YNNKEL (reference sequence). The CDR3 contains 15 residues. The CDR3: CASSLQRGGLNEQFF. CDR3 nucleotide sequence: TGTGCCAGCAGCCTTCAGCGGGGGGGCCTCAATGAGCAGTTCTTC.

J is TRBJ2-7 and V is TRBV2; the match to TRBD2 covers 11 bases. The V gene's germline CDR1 is SNHLY and CDR2 FYNNEI. This CDR3 comprises 13 residues. The V gene end was trimmed by 7 bases and the J gene end by 3 bases; junction bases not matched to a gene: 2. Here the CDR3 reads CASTGTSGYEQYF. The CDR3 nucleotides read TGTGCCAGCACGGGGACTAGCGGCTACGAGCAGTACTTC. The whole variable domain, filled in from reference TRBV2 and TRBJ2-7, reads EPEVTQTPSHQVTQMGQEVILRCVPISNHLYFYWYRQILGQKVEFLVSFYNNEISEKSEIFDDQFSVERPDGSNFTLKIRSTKLEDSAMYFCASTGTSGYEQYFGPGTRLTVT.

V gene TRBV27 combines with J gene TRBJ2-2; 9 bases agree with TRBD2. Germline V gene data show CDR1 as MNHEY and CDR2 as SMNVEV (reference sequence). CDR3 length: 15 residues. The trim removed 6 bases at V and 7 bases at J, leaving 9 bases unmatched. The CDR3 DNA reads TGTGCCAGCAGACGACTAGCGGCATGGGGCGGGGAGCTGTTTTTT. Its translation is CASRRLAAWGGELFF.

The CDR3 sequence is CASSLGGLATDTQYF. Written as DNA, the CDR3 is TGCGCCAGCAGCTTGGGTGGACTAGCGACAGATACGCAGTATTTT. The chain is built from TRBV5-1 and TRBJ2-3, with TRBD2 identical over 9 bases. This CDR3 is built from 15 residues. J was trimmed by 3 bases and V by 0 bases; bases with no gene match: 2. From germline, CDR1 is SGHRS and CDR2 YFSETQ.

The rearrangement joins TRBV18 to TRBJ1-3; D is uncertain. Trimming shortened V by 6 bases and J by 0 bases, and 15 bases separated the two germline ends. From germline, CDR1 is KGHSH and CDR2 LQKENI. CDR3 length: 16 residues. CDR3 DNA: TGTGCCAGCTCCCTCTTTGACGGAGGCTCTGGAAACACCATATATTTT. This codes for CASSLFDGGSGNTIYF.

The chain carries TRBV28 and TRBJ1-2; TRBD1 matches 7 bases. This CDR3 has 15 amino acids. The ends lost 4 bases at V and 6 bases at J; junction bases unmatched: 11. Germline CDR1 is MDHEN and CDR2 is SYDVKM. The CDR3 nucleotides read TGTGCCAGCAGTTCCATCGGACAGGCAGGACATGGCTACACCTTC. It specifies CASSSIGQAGHGYTF.

This clone has only a few counts. The chain has TRBV6-5 and TRBJ1-3, with D tentatively TRBD1 (5 bases). This CDR3 contains 14 residues. Germline lookup yields CDR1 MNHEY and CDR2 SVGAGI. V was pared by 2 bases and J by 2 bases, with 7 bases between. CDR3 protein: CASSYEGAGNTIYF. The CDR3 DNA is TGTGCCAGCAGTTACGAAGGGGCTGGAAACACCATATATTTT.

The chain couples TRBV28 to TRBJ2-2, with D possibly matching TRBD2 (7 bases). V was trimmed by 6 bases and J by 5 bases, leaving 10 bases between them. The CDR3 has 13 residues. Germline V gene lookup returns CDR1 MDHEN and CDR2 SYDVKM. The CDR3 loop reads CASRGGRTGELFF. CDR3 DNA sequence: TGTGCCAGCAGGGGGGGGCGAACCGGGGAGCTGTTTTTT.

The DNA for the CDR3 is TGCGCCAGCAGGCGAGCGGGGGGCGGGTCAGATACGCAGTATTTT. The encoded protein is CASRRAGGGSDTQYF. The J gene is TRBJ2-3, the V gene TRBV5-1; 9 nucleotides line up with TRBD2. The CDR3 loop spans 15 amino acids. The J segment lost 4 bases and the V segment lost 5 bases, leaving 8 bases of the junction unmatched. Germline V CDR1 and CDR2: SGHRS, YFSETQ.

The chain links TRBV30 to TRBJ1-4, with 8 positions matching TRBD1. The V and J ends lost 2 bases and 8 bases, in that order; junction bases with no gene match: 10. The CDR3 extends over 15 amino acids. Germline CDR1 GTSNPN, CDR2 SVGIG (reference sequence). CDR3: CAWSTRTGRGEKLFF. For the CDR3, the DNA is TGTGCCTGGAGTACTAGGACAGGGAGGGGCGAAAAACTGTTTTTT.

This sequence joins TRBV6-4 and TRBJ2-1; TRBD2 is a possible D gene (6 bases). Germline CDR1 is MRHNA and CDR2 is SNTAGT. The CDR3 sequence is 17 residues long. The germline V and J ends were trimmed by 0 bases and 11 bases, with 23 bases remaining between them. The CDR3 is CASSDSKIVGQRGKQFF. In DNA, the CDR3 is TGTGCCAGCAGTGACTCTAAAATCGTAGGTCAACGGGGGAAGCAGTTCTTC.

V and J are TRBV15 and TRBJ1-5; the match to TRBD1 covers 8 bases. The CDR3 totals 14 residues. Trimming removed 2 bases from V and 6 bases from J; junction bases left unmatched: 3. The germline V gene has CDR1 LNHNV and CDR2 YYDKDF (reference sequence). CDR3 loop: CATSRTGGRQPQHF. In DNA form, the CDR3 reads TGTGCCACCAGCAGAACAGGGGGACGTCAGCCCCAGCATTTT.

This rearrangement joins TRBV6-1 to TRBJ2-5; the match to TRBD1 covers 7 bases. CDR3 length: 14 amino acids. V gave up 3 bases and J gave up 3 bases; unmatched junction bases: 4. Looked up from germline, CDR1 is MNHNS and CDR2 is SASEGT. In DNA, the CDR3 is TGTGCCAGCAGTGAGGGGGACAGTAAAGAGACCCAGTACTTC. Residues: CASSEGDSKETQYF.

The chain links TRBV30 to TRBJ2-2; 8 nucleotides line up with TRBD2. V lost 2 bases, J lost 4 bases, and 12 bases stayed unmatched. CDR1 and CDR2 (germline): GTSNPN, SVGIG (reference sequence). The CDR3 runs to 17 residues. This CDR3 is CAWSLTRGGRGTGELFF. The CDR3 coding sequence is TGTGCCTGGAGTTTAACACGGGGGGGCCGGGGCACCGGGGAGCTGTTTTTT.

As DNA, the CDR3 is TGTGCCAGCTCACCAGGGGGAGGGTACACTGAAGCTTTCTTT. Translation: CASSPGGGYTEAFF. The V and J genes are TRBV18 and TRBJ1-1, with D tentatively TRBD1 (5 bases). From germline, CDR1 is KGHSH and CDR2 LQKENI. The CDR3 spans 14 residues. Deletions cut 2 bases from V and 3 bases from J, with 10 bases between.

The chain links TRBV15 to TRBJ1-1, with D possibly being TRBD1 (5 bases). Trimming removed 0 bases at V and 0 bases at J, with 11 bases between. Germline values: CDR1 LNHNV, CDR2 YYDKDF (reference sequence). This CDR3 comprises 16 residues. The CDR3 loop is CATSREGGVLNTEAFF. CDR3 bases: TGTGCCACCAGCAGAGAGGGAGGGGTCTTGAACACTGAAGCTTTCTTT.

The chain links TRBV5-1 to TRBJ1-1; 9 bases map to TRBD1. V shed 0 bases and J 4 bases; nucleotides not matched to a gene: 13. This CDR3 is 18 amino acids long. Germline CDR1 SGHRS, CDR2 YFSETQ. In DNA, the CDR3 is TGCGCCAGCAGCTTGGGGTTGGGGACAGGGCTGTTGGGCACTGAAGCTTTCTTT. Amino acid sequence: CASSLGLGTGLLGTEAFF.